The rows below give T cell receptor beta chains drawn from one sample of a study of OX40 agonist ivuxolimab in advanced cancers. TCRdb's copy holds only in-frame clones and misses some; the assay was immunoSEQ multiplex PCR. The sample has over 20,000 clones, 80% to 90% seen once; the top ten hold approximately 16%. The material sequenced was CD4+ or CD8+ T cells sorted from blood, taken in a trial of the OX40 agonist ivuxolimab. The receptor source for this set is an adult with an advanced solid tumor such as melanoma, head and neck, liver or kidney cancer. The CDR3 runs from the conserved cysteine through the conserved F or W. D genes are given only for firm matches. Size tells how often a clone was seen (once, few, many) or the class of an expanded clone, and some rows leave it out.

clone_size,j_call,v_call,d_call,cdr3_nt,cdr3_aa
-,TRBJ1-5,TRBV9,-,TGTGCCAGCAGCGTACGCCCGAGTGATCCCCAGCATTTT,CASSVRPSDPQHF
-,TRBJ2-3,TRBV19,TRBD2,TGTGCCAGTAGTATAGTGGGACTAGCGGGAGTCAACACAGATACGCAGTATTTT,CASSIVGLAGVNTDTQYF
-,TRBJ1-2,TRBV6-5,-,TGTGCCATCAGATCGAGAGGGACCCAGTCCGGCTACACCTTC,CAIRSRGTQSGYTF
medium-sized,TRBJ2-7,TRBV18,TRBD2,TGTGCCAGCTCACCATCGGGAGGGCCGGTCAACGAGCAGTACTTC,CASSPSGGPVNEQYF
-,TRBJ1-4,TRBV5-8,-,TGTGCCAGCAGGCGGGACATACCTGAAAAACTGTTTTTT,CASRRDIPEKLFF
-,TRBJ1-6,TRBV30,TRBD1,TGTGCCTGGAGTGTAGGGACAGGTGGGGCCTCTTCACCCCTCCACTTT,CAWSVGTGGASSPLHF
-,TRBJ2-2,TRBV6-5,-,TGTGCCAGCAGCCACACCCCCGGGGAGCTGTTTTTT,CASSHTPGELFF
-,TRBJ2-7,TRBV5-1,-,TGCGCCAGCAGCTTACAACAGGGAATCTACGAGCAGTACTTC,CASSLQQGIYEQYF
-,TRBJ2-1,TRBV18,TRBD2,TGTGCCAGCTCACCACTAGCGGGAGAGCCCAATGAGCAGTTCTTC,CASSPLAGEPNEQFF
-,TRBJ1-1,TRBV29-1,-,TGCAGCGCCGTTCGAAGGGAGAACACTGAAGCTTTCTTT,CSAVRRENTEAFF
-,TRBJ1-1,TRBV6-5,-,TGTGCCAGCAGTTACTCGAGTATTGGAGTTACCTTTAACGCTTTCTTT,CASSYSSIGVTFNAFF
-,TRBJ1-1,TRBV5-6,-,TGTGCCAGCAGCTTTTATGGGGGGAACACTGAAGCTTTCTTT,CASSFYGGNTEAFF
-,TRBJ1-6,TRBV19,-,TGTGCCAGTAGTATGCTTGGATCTAATTCACCCCTCCACTTT,CASSMLGSNSPLHF
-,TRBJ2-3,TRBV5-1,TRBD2,TGCGCCAGCAGCTTCGGACTAGCGGGAAATTATACGCAGTATTTT,CASSFGLAGNYTQYF
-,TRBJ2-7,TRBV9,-,TGTGCCAGCAGCGCCTCGGGACACCTCTCCTACGAGCAGTACTTC,CASSASGHLSYEQYF
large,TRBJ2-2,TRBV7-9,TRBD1,TGTGCCAGCAGCCTGCGACAGGGGGTGAACACCGGGGAGCTGTTTTTT,CASSLRQGVNTGELFF
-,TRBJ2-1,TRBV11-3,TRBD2,TGTGCCAGCAGCACCGGACTTAGCGGGAGCGCCTCCGAGCAGTTCTTC,CASSTGLSGSASEQFF
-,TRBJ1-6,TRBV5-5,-,TGTGCCAGCAGCTTTGGGGGGGCCGGCGGGGCCCTCCACTTT,CASSFGGAGGALHF
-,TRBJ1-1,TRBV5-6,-,TGTGCCAGCAGCTTGGAGGTAGGGTCTGGCACTGAAGCTTTCTTT,CASSLEVGSGTEAFF
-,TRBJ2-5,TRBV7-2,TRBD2,TGTGCCAGCAGCTTAGGGGGTGGACTAGCGGGACAAGAGACCCAGTACTTC,CASSLGGGLAGQETQYF
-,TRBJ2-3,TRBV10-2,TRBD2,TGCGCCAGCACCTTGAGCGGGAGGGGGGCAGATACGCAGTATTTT,CASTLSGRGADTQYF
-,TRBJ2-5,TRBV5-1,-,TGCGCCAGCAGCTTGGGTGGGGAAGAGACCCAGTACTTC,CASSLGGEETQYF